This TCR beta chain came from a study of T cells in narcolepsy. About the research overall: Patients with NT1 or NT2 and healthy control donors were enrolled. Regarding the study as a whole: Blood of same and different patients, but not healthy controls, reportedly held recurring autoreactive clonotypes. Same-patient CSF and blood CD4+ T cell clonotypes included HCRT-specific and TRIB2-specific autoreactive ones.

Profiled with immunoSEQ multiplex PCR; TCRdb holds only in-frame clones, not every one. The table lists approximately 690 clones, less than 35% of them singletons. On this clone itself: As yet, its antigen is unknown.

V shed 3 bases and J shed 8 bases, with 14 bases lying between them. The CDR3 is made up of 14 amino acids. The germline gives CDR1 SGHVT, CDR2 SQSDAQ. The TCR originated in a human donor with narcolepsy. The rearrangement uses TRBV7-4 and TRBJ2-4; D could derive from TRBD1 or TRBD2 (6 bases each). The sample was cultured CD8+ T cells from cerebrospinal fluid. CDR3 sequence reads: CASSFQGRGDIQYF. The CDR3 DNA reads TGTGCCAGCAGCTTCCAGGGGCGCGGGGACATTCAGTACTTC.